This is a list of T cell receptor beta chains from one sample in a study of blood T cell repertoires in COVID-19. Data came from immunoSEQ multiplex PCR; TCRdb stores just in-frame clones and leaves some out. The repertoire holds about 200,000 clones, with 81% as singletons. The sample taken for sequencing was peripheral blood. Receptor source: a woman of 80 years or more with acute or convalescent COVID-19. Both conserved end residues are part of each CDR3. The D gene is left open where the match is weak. A clone size is listed for some rows: how often the clone was seen (once, few, many), or a class if it is expanded.

v_call	d_call	j_call	clone_size	cdr3_aa	cdr3_nt
TRBV19	TRBD1	TRBJ1-4	few	CASSGTGGAIREKLFF	TGTGCCAGTAGTGGGACAGGGGGCGCGATAAGAGAAAAACTGTTTTTT
TRBV10-1	TRBD2	TRBJ2-7	.	CASSDTRGGSSYEQYF	TGCGCCAGCAGTGACACTCGGGGGGGGAGCTCCTACGAGCAGTACTTC
TRBV5-6	.	TRBJ2-2	.	CASSLGGGGTGELFF	TGTGCCAGCAGCTTGGGAGGGGGTGGCACCGGGGAGCTGTTTTTT
TRBV30	.	TRBJ2-7	.	CAWSEGGRYEQYF	TGTGCCTGGAGTGAGGGGGGGCGTTACGAGCAGTACTTC
TRBV12-3/TRBV12-4	TRBD1	TRBJ2-7	.	CAITQGGFYEQYF	TGTGCCATCACACAGGGGGGTTTTTACGAGCAGTACTTC
TRBV9	TRBD2	TRBJ2-3	.	CASSITSGGASTDTQYF	TGTGCCAGCAGCATAACTAGCGGGGGTGCCAGCACAGATACGCAGTATTTT
TRBV10-3	.	TRBJ1-6	.	CAINTDSANSPLHF	TGTGCCATAAATACCGACAGTGCAAATTCACCCCTCCACTTT
TRBV18	.	TRBJ1-3	.	CASSPVTGEDTIYF	TGTGCCAGCTCCCCCGTCACGGGGGAAGACACCATATATTTT
TRBV3-1/TRBV3-2	.	TRBJ2-3	.	CASSQDSSTDTQYF	TGTGCCAGCAGCCAAGATAGTAGCACAGATACGCAGTATTTT
TRBV3-1/TRBV3-2	.	TRBJ2-7	.	CASSRTGNLYEQYF	TGTGCCAGCAGCCGTACAGGGAATCTCTACGAGCAGTACTTC
TRBV25-1	TRBD2	TRBJ2-5	.	CASSDSILAEQETQYF	TGTGCCAGCAGTGATTCTATCCTAGCGGAACAAGAGACCCAGTACTTC
TRBV11-3	TRBD1	TRBJ2-1	.	CASSLNRGTSNEQFF	TGTGCCAGCAGCTTAAACAGGGGGACCTCCAATGAGCAGTTCTTC
TRBV5-8	.	TRBJ2-5	few	CASSFRGLYQETQYF	TGTGCCAGCAGCTTTCGGGGGTTGTACCAAGAGACCCAGTACTTC
TRBV28	.	TRBJ1-1	.	CAIGGQLNTEAFF	TGTGCCATCGGAGGACAGTTGAACACTGAAGCTTTCTTT
TRBV14	.	TRBJ1-1	once	CASSQKGTTGEAFF	TGTGCCAGCAGCCAGAAGGGGACAACAGGAGAAGCTTTCTTT
TRBV28	.	TRBJ1-2	.	CASSLEGYTSYGYTF	TGTGCCAGCAGTTTAGAGGGATATACGTCCTATGGCTACACCTTC
TRBV19	TRBD2	TRBJ2-1	.	CASSTPGTSGRALDEQFF	TGTGCCAGTAGTACACCCGGGACTAGCGGGAGGGCATTGGATGAGCAGTTCTTC
TRBV7-8	.	TRBJ2-5	.	CASNRMRVAGSPPNQETQYF	TGTGCCAGCAACCGAATGAGGGTGGCAGGATCGCCCCCCAACCAAGAGACCCAGTACTTC
TRBV5-6	.	TRBJ1-2	.	CASSSRRGSYGYTF	TGTGCCAGCAGCTCGCGGAGGGGCTCCTATGGCTACACCTTC
TRBV3-1/TRBV3-2	TRBD1	TRBJ1-2	.	CASSRGQGAKGYTF	TGTGCCAGCAGCAGAGGACAGGGGGCTAAAGGCTACACCTTC
TRBV6-5	TRBD1	TRBJ1-2	.	CASSRLEDRNGYTF	TGTGCCAGCAGTCGACTGGAGGACAGGAATGGCTACACCTTC